This T cell receptor (beta chain) was profiled in a study of blood T cell repertoires in COVID-19. At the level of the study: Some COVID-19 samples were acute and others convalescent; all came from the United States, Italy and Spain.

The germline V gene encodes CDR1 SGHTA and CDR2 FQGNSA. CDR3 length equals 14 residues. The junction had 6 bases not matched to a gene; V was cut back by 5 bases and J by 6 bases. Authors' data handling: Estimation of nucleated cell counts relied on the amplification of reference gene primers. Assay: immunoSEQ multiplex PCR; the TCRdb copy retains only in-frame clones and omits some. The V and J calls and clone size come from that table; D and trimming were worked out from the DNA. The sample includes some 110,000 clones, about 85% of them seen just once. The material sequenced was peripheral blood. The genes are TRBV7-2 and TRBJ2-3; 9 nucleotides agree with TRBD1. This sequence originates from a man aged 35 to 55 with acute or convalescent COVID-19. DNA of the CDR3: TGTGCCAGCAGCCTTGGGACAGGGCCCGATACGCAGTATTTT. It codes for CASSLGTGPDTQYF.